This T cell receptor beta chain was documented in a study of blood T cells in healthy people across ages (dated by TCRdb to 2014 to 2015). A note on the overall study: Template switching captured roughly one uniquely barcoded TCR beta cDNA molecule per two T cells in model experiments. Two additional independent replicas of 1 million unique cDNA reads from the same blood draw were analyzed for two donors (one aged 18 to 30 and one aged 80 or older). To avoid experimental bias, donors of different ages were spread randomly across the sequencing lanes. Four age groups were formed from the donors: young (average 16 years), middle-aged (approximately 39), aged (approximately 60) and long-lived (less than 85). Using deep sequencing normalized with unique cDNA molecular identifiers, the study measured how TCR beta repertoire diversity changes with age. Overall results and qualifications from the work: Observed TCR beta diversity per million T cells fell roughly linearly with age, and a significant reduction was already apparent by age around 40. Because the CMV infection status of the donors was unknown, age-related changes in expanded clonotypes may potentially have been confounded. Compared with the aged group, the long-lived group had more naive CD4+ T cells, fewer expanded clones and increased TCR diversity, suggesting age selection. Estimates of total diversity from one million sequenced T cells were regarded as lower bounds and underestimates. Since profiling was done on bulk unsorted PBMCs, naive and antigen-experienced compartments could not be conclusively compared. The percentage of naive T cells measured by flow cytometry correlated strongly with observed TCR beta diversity.

Systemically healthy Caucasian individuals from Russia, roughly 40 in total and aged roughly 6 to 100 years, were included as donors. Each donor gave 8 to 10 milliliters of peripheral blood, drawn into EDTA-treated Vacutainer tubes. PBMCs were isolated by Ficoll-Paque density-gradient centrifugation, with at least 6 million obtained per sample. Trizol reagent was used to extract total RNA from the PBMCs, yielding at least 6 micrograms per sample. The percentages of naive CD45RAhigh/CD27high T cells were determined by flow cytometry on a PBMC aliquot from every donor. This clonotype was picked up a small number of times. The specificity of this receptor is unknown. Per-base qualities were not stored, and no clone one base away is much larger. Libraries were made using 5' RACE. Sequencing took place on an Illumina HiSeq 2500. A second PCR of roughly 6 to 12 cycles was run with a J-beta primer mix and a sample-barcoded 5' primer. A template-switch 5' adaptor carrying 12 random nucleotides introduced a unique molecular identifier onto each TCR beta cDNA molecule. At least 2.5 million CDR3-containing paired-end reads were obtained from each sample. The Mint cDNA synthesis kit, primed by a TRBC-specific oligonucleotide, was used to synthesize first-strand cDNA from all RNA. Following uracil-DNA glycosylase treatment, all cDNA underwent a first 18-cycle PCR with the universal primers M1SS and BC2_uni_R. Per the original workflow: Each sample was normalized by randomly selecting 1 million high-quality reads, each carrying a distinct molecular identifier. Reads with shared molecular identifiers were discarded instead of being binned into consensus sequences. CDR3 identification, clonotype clustering and error correction used MiTCR with a Q25 quality threshold and the strictest error-elimination algorithm. Lower-bound total TCR beta diversity was estimated with a nonparametric unseen species model using Euler transformation. In-frame beta chains were kept once TCRdb had trimmed the public reads at Q25 with fastp and called clones with MiXCR. Every distinct CDR3 protein forms one entry, paired with its most common genes and DNA. The V and J calls reflect TCRdb's pipeline rather than the authors' work. In all, the sample holds approximately 1,000,000 distinct CDR3 sequences, and 35% to 40% of those were seen once. The top ten clones comprise around 13% of the sample.

The germline V gene supplies CDR1 SGHVS and CDR2 FNYEAQ. A distance of 17 bases separates the germline ends of V and J, which lose 1 base and 11 bases respectively. The CDR3 holds 14 amino acids from the cysteine to the phenylalanine. Only the CDR3 portion is preserved as DNA: 42 bases, with reading frame beginning at the first base. The chain uses TRBV7-6 and TRBJ2-5; TRBD1 might be the D gene, on 6 matching bases. Sequenced: blood. This TCR came from a man aged 18-30 years in good health. CDR3 reads: CASSLDGSGDEQYF. The DNA is TGTGCCAGCAGCTTAGATGGGTCAGGGGATGAGCAGTACTTC.